The T cell receptor beta chain under discussion was sequenced for a study of T cells expressing NK-cell markers. Germline V gene sequence: CDR1 MNHEY, CDR2 SVGEGT. The CDR3 covers 13 residues. TCR beta cDNA was made by 5'RACE template switching with UMIs. TCRdb reanalyzed the 5' RACE reads, giving one entry per CDR3 protein sequence and no DNA. This table lists around 470,000 distinct CDR3 sequences. This TCR was sampled from a woman between 45 and 65 years old in good health. Sequenced material: blood T cells: a sorted CD56 or NKG2C T cell subset, CD4+ or CD8+ T cells, or bulk PBMC T cells (not recorded which). The chain uses TRBV6-2 or TRBV6-3 and TRBJ1-5. The CDR3 loop is CASSSAGYQPQHF.